The present entry profiles one TCR beta chain with its context. This sample is part of a study of blood T cell repertoires in COVID-19. Study overall: Acute-phase and convalescent COVID-19 samples originated in the United States, Italy and Spain. T cells, B-cell-depleted T cells, or PBMCs supplied cDNA or gDNA.

The CDR3 extends over 13 amino acids. CDR1 and CDR2 (germline): SGHTS, YDEGEE. The ends lost 2 bases at V and 8 bases at J; junction bases unmatched: 4. Profiled with immunoSEQ multiplex PCR; TCRdb holds only in-frame clones, not every one. The sample consists of fewer than 75,000 clones, around 79% of them appearing once. The sequenced material came from peripheral blood. The receptor was derived from a man in his 60s with acute or convalescent COVID-19. The chain uses TRBV5-8 and TRBJ1-2, with 9 bases that match TRBD1. The CDR3 loop reads CASSLQGAGGYTF. The CDR3 coding sequence is TGTGCCAGCAGCTTACAGGGGGCCGGGGGCTACACCTTC.